This TCR beta chain was retrieved from a study of a mutant IDH1 vaccine in newly diagnosed glioma. Study background: Initiation of the vaccine course occurred 4-6 weeks after radiotherapy alone, or alongside temozolomide cycles. Standard pretreatment was either radiotherapy, temozolomide, or, for most, radiochemotherapy with temozolomide.

Turning to this clone: Its antigen remains unidentified.

Here immunoSEQ multiplex PCR was the method, and the copy in TCRdb shows in-frame clones only, minus some. The repertoire holds approximately 36,000 clones, with around 80% as singletons. As to time point: week 11, during vaccination. Vaccination used 300 ug of mutant IDH1 20-mer peptide per dose, with topical imiquimod. In every donor, the tumor was a new WHO grade 3 or 4 IDH1-mutant, ATRX-lost astrocytoma. The germline V gene has CDR1 MNHNS and CDR2 SASEGT. V was pared by 7 bases and J by 4 bases, with 0 bases of the junction left unmatched. This CDR3 region has 11 residues. V usage is TRBV6-1 and J usage is TRBJ1-1; 7 bases align to TRBD1. Sequencing used peripheral blood mononuclear cells (PBMCs), obtained from a glioma patient whose treatment included an IDH1 peptide vaccine. The receptor comes from a woman in her thirties with glioma. Some clones in this sample may be carry-over from other donors' samples. The CDR3 protein is CASTGGTEAFF. The CDR3 DNA follows: TGTGCCAGCACAGGGGGCACTGAAGCTTTCTTT.